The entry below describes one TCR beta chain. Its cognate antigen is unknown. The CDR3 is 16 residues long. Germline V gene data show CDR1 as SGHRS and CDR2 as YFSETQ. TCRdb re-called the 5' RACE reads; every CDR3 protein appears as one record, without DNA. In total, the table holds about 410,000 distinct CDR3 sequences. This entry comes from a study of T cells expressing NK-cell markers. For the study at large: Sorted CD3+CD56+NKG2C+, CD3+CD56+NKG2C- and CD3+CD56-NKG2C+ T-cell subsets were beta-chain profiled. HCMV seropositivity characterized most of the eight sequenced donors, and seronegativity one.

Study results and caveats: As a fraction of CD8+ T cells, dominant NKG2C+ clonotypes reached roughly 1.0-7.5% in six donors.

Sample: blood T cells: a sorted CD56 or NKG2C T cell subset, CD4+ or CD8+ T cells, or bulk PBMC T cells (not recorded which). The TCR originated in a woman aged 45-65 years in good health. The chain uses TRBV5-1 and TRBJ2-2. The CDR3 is CASSLVSKSNTGELFF.